What follows are 24 T cell receptor beta chains derived from one specimen sequenced in a study of cytomegalovirus exposure and HLA in healthy donors. In the PCR, 60 Vbeta and 13 Jbeta primers were used. Here immunoSEQ multiplex PCR was the method, and the copy in TCRdb shows in-frame clones only, minus some. Among 55,000 to 65,000 clones, 70% to 80% were seen once, and the ten largest hold approximately 3.4%. The sample comprised PBMCs. The receptors were gathered from a woman aged 40 to 55 in good health and CMV-seropositive.

The CDR3 DNA sequence: TGTGCCAGCAGCTCCGACAGCAATTCACCCCTCCACTTT. Translating it yields CASSSDSNSPLHF. The rearrangement joins TRBV14 to TRBJ1-6; D is perhaps TRBD1 (5 bases). This CDR3 region has 13 residues. Germline CDR1 and CDR2: SGHDN and FVKESK. The V end lost 5 bases, the J end lost 7 bases, and 9 bases lay between the germline ends.

This chain joins TRBV4-1 and TRBJ2-1, with 9 bases that match TRBD2. CDR3 length equals 16 residues. Unmatched junction bases numbered 5, after V lost 2 bases and J lost 3 bases. The germline V gene has CDR1 MGHRA and CDR2 YSYEKL. The CDR3 loop reads CASSQHIAGDYNEQFF. In nucleotides, the CDR3 is TGCGCCAGCAGCCAACATATAGCGGGGGACTACAATGAGCAGTTCTTC.

Only a few counts were recorded for this clone. This chain connects TRBV7-8 to TRBJ1-2, with 8 bases fitting TRBD1. CDR1 is SGHVS, CDR2 FQNEAQ, per germline. V dropped 5 bases and J dropped 5; count of bases not matched to a gene: 10. The CDR3 runs to 15 residues. The CDR3 DNA sequence: TGTGCCAGCAGCCTATGGACAGGGACTGGGTATGGCTACACCTTC. It translates to CASSLWTGTGYGYTF.

This chain connects TRBV30 to TRBJ1-6; TRBD1 matches at 10 bases. The germline gives CDR1 GTSNPN, CDR2 SVGIG (reference sequence). The CDR3 spans 18 residues. After removal of 3 bases from V and 4 bases from J, the junction contained 12 bases not matched to a gene. The CDR3 protein is CAWRSGTGDRRYNSPLHF. The CDR3 DNA sequence: TGTGCCTGGAGGTCCGGGACAGGGGATAGGCGTTATAATTCACCCCTCCACTTT.

This clone was counted a few times. In nucleotides, the CDR3 is TGCGCCAGCAGCTTGGATGAACTAAAGACCGGTGGCTACACCTTC. Translated: CASSLDELKTGGYTF. This chain links TRBV5-1 with TRBJ1-2; D is undetermined. The V and J ends lost 0 bases and 7 bases respectively, with 16 bases between them. Germline CDR1 reads SGHRS; CDR2 reads YFSETQ. The CDR3 length is 15 residues. Looking up the rest from reference TRBV5-1 and TRBJ1-2 gives the full variable domain: KAGVTQTPRYLIKTRGQQVTLSCSPISGHRSVSWYQQTPGQGLQFLFEYFSETQRNKGNFPGRFSGRQFSNSRSEMNVSTLELGDSALYLCASSLDELKTGGYTFGSGTRLTVV.

The V and J genes are TRBV27 and TRBJ1-1, with D unclear. The germline V and J ends were trimmed by 4 bases and 7 bases, with 10 bases remaining between them. The CDR3 sequence is 12 residues long. CDR1 is MNHEY, CDR2 SMNVEV, per germline (reference sequence). The CDR3 DNA sequence: TGTGCCAGCAGTTCAACGACGGGTGAAGCTTTCTTT. The encoded protein is CASSSTTGEAFF.

CDR3 sequence (DNA): TGTGCCAGCAGTTTGGACAGGGGAGCCTATGGCTACACCTTC. It yields the protein CASSLDRGAYGYTF. V usage is TRBV27 and J usage is TRBJ1-2, with TRBD1 identical over 9 bases. The CDR3 contains 14 residues. J lost 4 bases, V lost 3 bases, and 3 bases had no gene match. Germline V gene sequence: CDR1 MNHEY, CDR2 SMNVEV (reference sequence).

J is TRBJ1-6 and V is TRBV30, with TRBD1 as a possible D gene (6 bases). Germline CDR1 GTSNPN, CDR2 SVGIG (reference sequence). V was shortened by 3 bases and J by 7 bases, with 13 bases between the two germline ends. The CDR3 consists of 14 residues. The CDR3: CAWSPGQINSPLHF. CDR3 in DNA: TGTGCCTGGAGCCCAGGACAGATCAATTCACCCCTCCACTTT.

The chain has TRBV5-1 and TRBJ1-4; D is ambiguous. V shed 4 bases and J shed 5 bases, with 21 bases lying between them. This CDR3 contains 17 residues. CDR1 SGHRS and CDR2 YFSETQ come from the germline V gene. The CDR3 region is CASSPLDLRRENEKLFF. Here the CDR3 DNA reads TGCGCCAGCAGCCCCCTTGATTTACGGAGGGAGAATGAAAAACTGTTTTTT.

This clone was seen only once. The V and J genes are TRBV11-2 and TRBJ2-1, with 7 bases fitting TRBD2. The V gene end was trimmed by 8 bases and the J gene end by 5 bases; junction bases not matched to a gene: 12. CDR1 and CDR2 from the germline V gene are SGHAT and FQNNGV. CDR3 length equals 15 residues. CDR3 coding DNA: TGTGCCAGCGCCCTAGCGGTGGGCCCCAACAATGAGCAGTTCTTC. This sequence encodes CASALAVGPNNEQFF.

In this sample, this clone turned up once. The rearrangement uses TRBV5-1 and TRBJ2-7; 9 bases agree with TRBD1. The CDR3 consists of 15 residues. CDR1 is SGHRS, CDR2 YFSETQ, per germline. Trimming removed 3 bases from V and 3 bases from J; junction bases left unmatched: 7. The CDR3 sequence is CASSYGTGQIYEQYF. The CDR3, as DNA: TGCGCCAGCAGCTATGGGACAGGGCAAATCTACGAGCAGTACTTC.

This clone has a single count. The chain couples TRBV9 to TRBJ2-1; 9 bases agree with TRBD2. V lost 0 bases and J lost 4; bases outside the gene matches: 2. The CDR3 is 15 amino acids. Germline CDR1 is SGDLS and CDR2 is YYNGEE. CDR3 sequence reads: CASSVELAGYNEQFF. Written as DNA, the CDR3 is TGTGCCAGCAGCGTAGAACTAGCGGGTTACAATGAGCAGTTCTTC.

The chain uses TRBV6-5 and TRBJ1-3; no reliable D call. Germline V gene data show CDR1 as MNHEY and CDR2 as SVGAGI. V was clipped by 0 bases and J by 0 bases, with 6 bases between them. This CDR3 has 15 amino acids. CDR3: CASSYSLYSGNTIYF. The DNA of the CDR3 is TGTGCCAGCAGTTACTCTCTATACTCTGGAAACACCATATATTTT.

V gene TRBV18 combines with J gene TRBJ2-1, with D possibly matching TRBD2 (5 bases). The CDR3 sequence is 15 residues long. The V and J ends lost 6 bases and 5 bases respectively, with 17 bases between them. The germline V gene encodes CDR1 KGHSH and CDR2 LQKENI. CDR3 DNA: TGTGCCAGCTCTCAACGCCTAGCTACCGACAATGAGCAGTTCTTC. As protein: CASSQRLATDNEQFF.

The rearrangement joins TRBV5-6 to TRBJ2-7; 8 nucleotides line up with TRBD1. The ends lost 4 bases at V and 3 bases at J; junction bases unmatched: 9. Looked up from germline, CDR1 is SGHDT and CDR2 is YYEEEE. The CDR3 contains 15 residues. Here the CDR3 reads CASSPSNRGSYEQYF. CDR3 nucleotide sequence: TGTGCCAGCAGCCCGTCTAACAGGGGGAGCTACGAGCAGTACTTC.

This clone appeared a single time. This chain links TRBV5-6 with TRBJ2-1; D may be TRBD1 (6 bases). The CDR3 is 16 amino acids. V was clipped by 0 bases and J by 6 bases, with 16 bases between them. Per the germline V gene, CDR1 is SGHDT and CDR2 is YYEEEE. The CDR3 bases are TGTGCCAGCAGCTTGGTGGGGGCCAAGGGCATCAATGAGCAGTTCTTC. Encoded protein: CASSLVGAKGINEQFF.

Only a few counts were recorded for this clone. The rearrangement joins TRBV6-1 to TRBJ2-7; D is unclear. The germline V gene encodes CDR1 MNHNS and CDR2 SASEGT. Trimming removed 4 bases from V and 7 bases from J, with 17 bases in between. The CDR3 is made up of 14 amino acids. The CDR3 DNA follows: TGTGCCAGCAGTGCCTCACGCGAGTCTCGGGAGCAGTACTTC. It codes for CASSASRESREQYF.

The V gene is TRBV6-1, the J gene TRBJ1-2; D gene uncertain. The CDR3 contains 15 residues. The germline V and J ends were trimmed by 4 bases and 0 bases, with 12 bases remaining between them. Germline V lookup: CDR1 MNHNS, CDR2 SASEGT. CDR3 sequence: CASSVRESTNYGYTF. The DNA of the CDR3 is TGTGCCAGCAGTGTTCGGGAATCTACTAACTATGGCTACACCTTC.

J is TRBJ1-2 and V is TRBV15; TRBD1 aligns across 8 bases. Germline V gene lookup returns CDR1 LNHNV and CDR2 YYDKDF (reference sequence). Losses at the gene ends were 2 bases for V and 4 bases for J; bases not matched to a gene: 6. This CDR3 comprises 15 residues. DNA of the CDR3: TGTGCCACCAGCAGACTGGACAGGGCTGTCTATGGCTACACCTTC. Translating it yields CATSRLDRAVYGYTF.

The genes are TRBV4-1 and TRBJ2-1; TRBD2 matches at 12 bases. Germline V lookup: CDR1 MGHRA, CDR2 YSYEKL. This CDR3 is built from 16 residues. J gave up 7 bases and V 1 base, and 5 bases lay outside the gene matches. Written as DNA, the CDR3 is TGCGCCAGCAGCCAAGTAGCTAGCGGGGGGGCGAATGAGCAGTTCTTC. It encodes CASSQVASGGANEQFF.

This chain connects TRBV5-1 to TRBJ2-1, with TRBD2 matching 8 bases. The CDR3 is made up of 15 amino acids. V dropped 0 bases and J dropped 8; count of bases not matched to a gene: 7. Germline V lookup: CDR1 SGHRS, CDR2 YFSETQ. CDR3 region: CASSLGSGVGYEQFF. The CDR3 bases are TGCGCCAGCAGCTTGGGTAGCGGGGTTGGCTATGAGCAGTTCTTC. The whole variable domain, filled in from reference TRBV5-1 and TRBJ2-1, reads KAGVTQTPRYLIKTRGQQVTLSCSPISGHRSVSWYQQTPGQGLQFLFEYFSETQRNKGNFPGRFSGRQFSNSRSEMNVSTLELGDSALYLCASSLGSGVGYEQFFGPGTRLTVL.

The chain combines TRBV5-4 with TRBJ1-2; D might be TRBD1 (5 bases). Looked up from germline, CDR1 is SGHNT and CDR2 is YYREEE (reference sequence). V lost 2 bases, J lost 8 bases, and 10 bases lay in between. The CDR3 is made up of 12 amino acids. The CDR3 loop is CASSFLGQGYTF. In nucleotides, the CDR3 is TGTGCCAGCAGCTTTCTGGGGCAGGGCTACACCTTC.

The chain has TRBV5-1 and TRBJ2-1; 8 nucleotides agree with TRBD2. CDR1 is SGHRS and CDR2 is YFSETQ in the germline V gene. The CDR3 consists of 16 residues. J was trimmed by 3 bases and V by 3 bases; bases with no gene match: 8. For the CDR3, the DNA is TGCGCCAGCAGCTCGGCGGGGGGAGGAATCTACAATGAGCAGTTCTTC. Its protein is CASSSAGGGIYNEQFF.

V and J are TRBV4-3 and TRBJ2-1; weak D call: TRBD2 (7 bases). V lost 0 bases to trimming and J lost 0 bases, with 15 bases between them. CDR1 and CDR2 from the germline V gene are LGHNA and YSLEER. The CDR3 runs 18 residues. The CDR3 nucleotides are TGCGCCAGCAGCCAAGATGGGGGGGCAGCCAGCTCCTACAATGAGCAGTTCTTC. This gives the protein CASSQDGGAASSYNEQFF.